Listed below are T cell receptor beta chains from one sample, sequenced in a study of cytomegalovirus exposure and HLA in healthy donors. Libraries were prepared by immunoSEQ multiplex PCR; TCRdb keeps only in-frame clonotypes and omits some of them. The table lists over 200,000 clones, approximately 80% of them singletons. Sequencing was performed on PBMCs. The receptors originated from a woman between 25 and 40 years old in good health and CMV-seropositive. Each CDR3 is given with its conserved first and last residue. Fields, in order: V gene, clone size, D gene, J gene, CDR3 protein, CDR3 DNA. The D gene is left open where the match is weak. Clone sizes are given selectively: once, few, many, or a class where the clone is expanded.

V gene: TRBV5-1
clone size: once
D gene: NA
J gene: TRBJ1-4
CDR3 protein: CASSLNTGSEKLFF
CDR3 DNA: TGCGCCAGCAGCCTAAATACGGGATCAGAAAAACTGTTTTTT

V gene: TRBV5-6
clone size: NA
D gene: NA
J gene: TRBJ1-2
CDR3 protein: CASTTRNNYGYTF
CDR3 DNA: TGTGCCAGCACAACCAGAAACAACTATGGCTACACCTTC

V gene: TRBV30
clone size: NA
D gene: NA
J gene: TRBJ2-3
CDR3 protein: CAGSGPGAQYF
CDR3 DNA: TGTGCCGGGTCAGGACCGGGTGCGCAGTATTTT

V gene: TRBV19
clone size: NA
D gene: NA
J gene: TRBJ2-7
CDR3 protein: CASRDSFYEQYF
CDR3 DNA: TGTGCCAGTAGGGACAGCTTCTACGAGCAGTACTTC

V gene: TRBV2
clone size: few
D gene: NA
J gene: TRBJ1-1
CDR3 protein: CASTLQGVGTEAFF
CDR3 DNA: TGTGCCAGCACCCTACAGGGCGTCGGCACTGAAGCTTTCTTT

V gene: TRBV13
clone size: NA
D gene: TRBD1
J gene: TRBJ1-2
CDR3 protein: CASTGQGYGYTF
CDR3 DNA: TGTGCCAGCACGGGACAGGGCTATGGCTACACCTTC

V gene: TRBV27
clone size: NA
D gene: NA
J gene: TRBJ1-5
CDR3 protein: CASRLDYSNQPQHF
CDR3 DNA: TGTGCCAGCAGACTAGATTATAGCAATCAGCCCCAGCATTTT

V gene: TRBV28
clone size: NA
D gene: NA
J gene: TRBJ2-1
CDR3 protein: CASSPANEQFF
CDR3 DNA: TGTGCCAGCAGTCCAGCCAATGAGCAGTTCTTC

V gene: TRBV15
clone size: NA
D gene: TRBD1
J gene: TRBJ1-2
CDR3 protein: CATSRDGQGAVVGGYTF
CDR3 DNA: TGTGCCACCAGCAGGGACGGACAGGGGGCAGTTGTAGGAGGCTACACCTTC

V gene: TRBV6-1
clone size: few
D gene: TRBD1
J gene: TRBJ1-2
CDR3 protein: CATKRQGNYGYTF
CDR3 DNA: TGTGCCACAAAGAGACAGGGGAACTATGGCTACACCTTC

V gene: TRBV11-1
clone size: NA
D gene: NA
J gene: TRBJ2-7
CDR3 protein: CASSPRDGSYEQYF
CDR3 DNA: TGTGCCAGCAGCCCGCGGGACGGATCCTACGAGCAGTACTTC

V gene: TRBV11-3
clone size: NA
D gene: NA
J gene: TRBJ2-1
CDR3 protein: CASSSPVAYNEQFF
CDR3 DNA: TGTGCCAGCAGCTCCCCCGTTGCCTACAATGAGCAGTTCTTC

V gene: TRBV25-1
clone size: NA
D gene: NA
J gene: TRBJ2-5
CDR3 protein: CASRGEETQYF
CDR3 DNA: TGTGCCAGCAGGGGGGAAGAGACCCAGTACTTC

V gene: TRBV28
clone size: few
D gene: TRBD1
J gene: TRBJ2-7
CDR3 protein: CASGDRPYEQYF
CDR3 DNA: TGTGCCAGCGGGGACAGACCCTACGAGCAGTACTTC

V gene: TRBV30
clone size: NA
D gene: NA
J gene: TRBJ2-7
CDR3 protein: CAWSKTVNYEQYF
CDR3 DNA: TGTGCCTGGAGTAAGACAGTAAACTACGAGCAGTACTTC

V gene: TRBV28
clone size: once
D gene: TRBD2
J gene: TRBJ2-7
CDR3 protein: CASSQGTSGRAYEQYF
CDR3 DNA: TGTGCCAGCAGTCAGGGGACTAGCGGGAGGGCCTACGAGCAGTACTTC

V gene: TRBV19
clone size: few
D gene: NA
J gene: TRBJ1-5
CDR3 protein: CASRGGASNQPQHF
CDR3 DNA: TGTGCCAGCCGGGGGGGGGCAAGTAATCAGCCCCAGCATTTT

V gene: TRBV6-1
clone size: NA
D gene: NA
J gene: TRBJ2-5
CDR3 protein: CASHAQEQETQYF
CDR3 DNA: TGTGCCAGCCACGCGCAGGAACAAGAGACCCAGTACTTC

V gene: TRBV27
clone size: few
D gene: TRBD1
J gene: TRBJ1-2
CDR3 protein: CASSTGGNGYTF
CDR3 DNA: TGTGCCAGCAGCACAGGGGGAAATGGCTACACCTTC

V gene: TRBV6-1
clone size: NA
D gene: TRBD1
J gene: TRBJ2-7
CDR3 protein: CASSEAGTVRYEQYF
CDR3 DNA: TGTGCCAGCAGTGAAGCGGGGACAGTCCGCTACGAGCAGTACTTC

V gene: TRBV20-1
clone size: few
D gene: NA
J gene: TRBJ2-5
CDR3 protein: CSAWQETQYF
CDR3 DNA: TGCAGTGCTTGGCAAGAGACCCAGTACTTC

V gene: TRBV6-6
clone size: NA
D gene: NA
J gene: TRBJ2-3
CDR3 protein: CASSLGSGTDTQYF
CDR3 DNA: TGTGCCAGCAGTTTAGGGAGTGGCACAGATACGCAGTATTTT

V gene: TRBV10-3
clone size: NA
D gene: NA
J gene: TRBJ2-7
CDR3 protein: CAISESNGRAAYEQYF
CDR3 DNA: TGTGCCATCAGTGAGTCGAACGGCAGGGCCGCTTACGAGCAGTACTTC

V gene: TRBV29-1
clone size: NA
D gene: TRBD1
J gene: TRBJ1-2
CDR3 protein: CSVRQGNGYTF
CDR3 DNA: TGCAGCGTTAGACAGGGAAATGGCTACACCTTC

V gene: TRBV13
clone size: NA
D gene: NA
J gene: TRBJ1-1
CDR3 protein: CASSFVGAHTEAFF
CDR3 DNA: TGTGCCAGCAGCTTCGTCGGTGCCCACACTGAAGCTTTCTTT

V gene: TRBV5-7
clone size: NA
D gene: NA
J gene: TRBJ1-2
CDR3 protein: CASSSTYGYTF
CDR3 DNA: TGTGCCAGCAGCTCGACCTATGGCTACACCTTC

V gene: TRBV5-1
clone size: NA
D gene: NA
J gene: TRBJ2-3
CDR3 protein: CASSPEPDTDTQYF
CDR3 DNA: TGCGCCAGCAGCCCCGAACCCGACACAGATACGCAGTATTTT

V gene: TRBV5-1
clone size: NA
D gene: NA
J gene: TRBJ2-6
CDR3 protein: CASSLVELLGANVLTF
CDR3 DNA: TGCGCCAGCAGCTTGGTTGAATTACTCGGGGCCAACGTCCTGACTTTC

V gene: TRBV5-1
clone size: few
D gene: NA
J gene: TRBJ2-7
CDR3 protein: CASSLGDEQYF
CDR3 DNA: TGCGCCAGCAGCTTGGGCGACGAGCAGTACTTC

V gene: TRBV5-6
clone size: NA
D gene: NA
J gene: TRBJ2-7
CDR3 protein: CASSGGTGVAYEQYF
CDR3 DNA: TGTGCCAGCAGCGGCGGTACGGGGGTTGCCTACGAGCAGTACTTC

V gene: TRBV2
clone size: NA
D gene: NA
J gene: TRBJ2-7
CDR3 protein: CASRAFVSSPREQYF
CDR3 DNA: TGTGCCAGCAGAGCCTTCGTATCCTCCCCTCGCGAGCAGTACTTC

V gene: TRBV21-1
clone size: NA
D gene: NA
J gene: TRBJ2-7
CDR3 protein: CASSKERQGRFRYEQYF
CDR3 DNA: TGTGCCAGCAGCAAAGAGAGGCAGGGCCGCTTTAGATACGAGCAGTACTTC

V gene: TRBV30
clone size: NA
D gene: TRBD1
J gene: TRBJ1-2
CDR3 protein: CAWSSGGGYGYTF
CDR3 DNA: TGTGCCTGGAGCTCAGGGGGGGGCTATGGCTACACCTTC

V gene: TRBV6-6
clone size: NA
D gene: NA
J gene: TRBJ2-7
CDR3 protein: CASSRQGNVDEQYF
CDR3 DNA: TGTGCCAGCAGTAGGCAGGGGAATGTCGACGAGCAGTACTTC

V gene: TRBV5-4
clone size: NA
D gene: TRBD2
J gene: TRBJ2-1
CDR3 protein: CASSNGLAAYNEQFF
CDR3 DNA: TGTGCCAGCAGCAACGGACTAGCGGCCTACAATGAGCAGTTCTTC

V gene: TRBV4-1
clone size: NA
D gene: NA
J gene: TRBJ2-7
CDR3 protein: CASSQGSFSEQYF
CDR3 DNA: TGCGCCAGCAGCCAAGGTAGTTTCTCCGAGCAGTACTTC

V gene: TRBV29-1
clone size: NA
D gene: NA
J gene: TRBJ2-7
CDR3 protein: CSGIQGLEQYF
CDR3 DNA: TGCAGCGGCATCCAGGGTCTAGAGCAGTACTTC

V gene: TRBV27
clone size: NA
D gene: NA
J gene: TRBJ1-3
CDR3 protein: CASRAGGSGNTIYF
CDR3 DNA: TGTGCCAGCAGAGCTGGCGGCTCTGGAAACACCATATATTTT

V gene: TRBV10-3
clone size: NA
D gene: NA
J gene: TRBJ2-1
CDR3 protein: CATETNNEQFF
CDR3 DNA: TGTGCCACCGAGACTAACAATGAGCAGTTCTTC

V gene: TRBV19
clone size: NA
D gene: NA
J gene: TRBJ1-5
CDR3 protein: CASREGTLNQPQHF
CDR3 DNA: TGTGCCAGTAGGGAAGGCACGCTCAATCAGCCCCAGCATTTT

V gene: TRBV4-2
clone size: NA
D gene: TRBD2
J gene: TRBJ2-7
CDR3 protein: CASSQAGGLGSYEQYF
CDR3 DNA: TGTGCCAGCAGCCAAGCGGGGGGTCTGGGCTCCTACGAGCAGTACTTC

V gene: TRBV6-5
clone size: once
D gene: NA
J gene: TRBJ2-7
CDR3 protein: CASSYSFVNYEQYF
CDR3 DNA: TGTGCCAGCAGTTACTCGTTTGTCAACTACGAGCAGTACTTC

V gene: TRBV10-3
clone size: NA
D gene: NA
J gene: TRBJ1-2
CDR3 protein: CAISESGGASGYTF
CDR3 DNA: TGTGCCATCAGTGAGTCTGGGGGGGCAAGTGGCTACACCTTC

V gene: TRBV29-1
clone size: NA
D gene: NA
J gene: TRBJ1-1
CDR3 protein: CSAAPGAENTEAFF
CDR3 DNA: TGCAGCGCCGCTCCAGGAGCCGAGAACACTGAAGCTTTCTTT

V gene: TRBV2
clone size: NA
D gene: NA
J gene: TRBJ1-2
CDR3 protein: CASGGFGGSNAGYTF
CDR3 DNA: TGTGCCAGCGGGGGATTTGGGGGCTCAAACGCTGGCTACACCTTC

V gene: TRBV28
clone size: NA
D gene: NA
J gene: TRBJ2-7
CDR3 protein: CASTKSSYEQYF
CDR3 DNA: TGTGCCAGCACCAAGAGCTCCTACGAGCAGTACTTC

V gene: TRBV29-1
clone size: NA
D gene: NA
J gene: TRBJ1-2
CDR3 protein: CSVETGGRYGYTF
CDR3 DNA: TGCAGCGTTGAAACAGGCGGACGCTATGGCTACACCTTC

V gene: TRBV10-1
clone size: NA
D gene: NA
J gene: TRBJ1-1
CDR3 protein: CASSAPGLNTEAFF
CDR3 DNA: TGCGCCAGCAGTGCCCCCGGGCTGAACACTGAAGCTTTCTTT

V gene: TRBV7-3
clone size: NA
D gene: TRBD2
J gene: TRBJ2-7
CDR3 protein: CASSQQAGSDEQYF
CDR3 DNA: TGTGCCAGCAGCCAACAAGCGGGATCCGACGAGCAGTACTTC

V gene: TRBV6-1
clone size: NA
D gene: NA
J gene: TRBJ2-4
CDR3 protein: CASSAERDIQYF
CDR3 DNA: TGTGCCAGCAGTGCAGAAAGGGACATTCAGTACTTC

V gene: TRBV28
clone size: few
D gene: NA
J gene: TRBJ1-1
CDR3 protein: CASSHPRGKAEAFF
CDR3 DNA: TGTGCCAGCAGCCACCCCAGGGGAAAGGCTGAAGCTTTCTTT